This TCR beta chain was captured by sequencing in a study of T cell responses to AZD1222 COVID-19 vaccine. Overall study findings and caveats: Donors were mostly white British, more females; clonal diversity possibly underestimated. Compared with day 0, the breadth and depth of the Spike-specific TCR repertoire rose significantly after two doses of AZD1222.

The assay was immunoSEQ multiplex PCR, and TCRdb's table has in-frame clones only and misses some. In the table there are 150,000 or so clones, 80% to 90% of which are singletons. V lost 2 bases to trimming and J lost 1 base, with 11 bases between them. Looked up from germline, CDR1 is SGHVS and CDR2 is FNYEAQ. The CDR3 loop spans 15 amino acids. Regarding this clone: The antigen is undetermined.

J is TRBJ2-5 and V is TRBV7-6, with D unresolved. This sequence originates from an adult in good health. Sequenced material: peripheral blood, taken on day 0 of AZD1222 vaccination. In DNA form, the CDR3 reads TGTGCCAGCAGCTTACTACTGGCAGCCCAAGAGACCCAGTACTTC. It specifies CASSLLLAAQETQYF.